The 3 T cell receptor beta chains listed next were all sequenced from one sample in a study of blood T cell repertoires in COVID-19. The table came from immunoSEQ multiplex PCR; TCRdb's copy has only in-frame clones and leaves some out. The data contain tens of thousands of clones, 68% of them singletons. Sequencing input: peripheral blood. These receptors all come from a woman in her 70s with acute or convalescent COVID-19.

On this clone itself: The same CDR3 arises from other DNA sequences in this sample as well. This chain uses TRBV24-1 with TRBJ2-7; 9 bases agree with TRBD1. This CDR3 comprises 13 residues. The J segment lost 5 bases and the V segment lost 7 bases, leaving 5 bases of the junction unmatched. Germline V gene data show CDR1 as KGHDR and CDR2 as SFDVKD. The CDR3 region has the DNA TGTGCCACCAGCGGGGACAGGGACGACGAGCAGTACTTC. As protein: CATSGDRDDEQYF.

This chain links TRBV19 with TRBJ2-3, with 9 bases matching TRBD2. CDR3 length: 14 amino acids. Losses at the gene ends were 4 bases for V and 1 base for J; bases not matched to a gene: 0. Germline CDR1 reads LNHDA; CDR2 reads SQIVND (reference sequence). The CDR3 protein is CASSTSGGTDTQYF. The CDR3 DNA is TGTGCCAGTAGTACTAGCGGGGGCACAGATACGCAGTATTTT.

V gene TRBV11-2 combines with J gene TRBJ2-7; D remains unclear. V lost 2 bases, J lost 0 bases, and 8 bases lay in between. CDR3 size: 14 residues. CDR1 and CDR2 (germline): SGHAT, FQNNGV. The CDR3 is CASSLSDSSYEQYF. The CDR3, as DNA: TGTGCCAGCAGCTTATCTGATAGCTCCTACGAGCAGTACTTC.